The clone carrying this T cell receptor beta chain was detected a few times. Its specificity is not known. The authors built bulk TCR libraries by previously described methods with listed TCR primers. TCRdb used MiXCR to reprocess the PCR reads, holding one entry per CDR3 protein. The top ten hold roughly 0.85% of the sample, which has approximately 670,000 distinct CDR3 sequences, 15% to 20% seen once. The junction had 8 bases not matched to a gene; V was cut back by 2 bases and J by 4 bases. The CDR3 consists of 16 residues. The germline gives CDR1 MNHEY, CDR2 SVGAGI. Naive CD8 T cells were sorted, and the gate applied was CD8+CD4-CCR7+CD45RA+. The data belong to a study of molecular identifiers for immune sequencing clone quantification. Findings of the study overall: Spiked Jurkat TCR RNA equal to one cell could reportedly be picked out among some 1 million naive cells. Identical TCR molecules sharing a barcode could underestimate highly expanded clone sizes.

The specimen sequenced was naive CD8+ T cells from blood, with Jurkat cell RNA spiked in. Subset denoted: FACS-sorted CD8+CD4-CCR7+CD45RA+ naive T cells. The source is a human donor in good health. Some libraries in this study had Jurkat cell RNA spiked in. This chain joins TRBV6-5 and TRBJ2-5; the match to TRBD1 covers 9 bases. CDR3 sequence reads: CASSYLQPGQGETQYF. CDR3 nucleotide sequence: TGTGCCAGCAGTTACCTACAACCGGGACAGGGAGAGACCCAGTACTTC.